The 22 T cell receptor beta chains given below trace back to one sample, sequenced in a study of cytomegalovirus exposure and HLA in healthy donors. Use of 60 Vbeta and 13 Jbeta primers characterized the PCR. Assay used: immunoSEQ multiplex PCR; TCRdb lists only in-frame clones, some missing. The table includes around 150,000 clones, 70% to 85% detected once. Input material: PBMCs. The receptors derive from a man aged 40-49 years in good health and CMV-seronegative.

This clone occurred a few times. The CDR3 DNA follows: TGCGCCAGCCGGGGGGGAGCCAACTATGGCTACACCTTC. It specifies CASRGGANYGYTF. The rearrangement uses TRBV10-1 and TRBJ1-2, with TRBD1 as a possible D gene (5 bases). The V gene lost 8 bases and the J gene lost 2 bases, with 12 bases spanning the gap. The CDR3 is 13 amino acids. Germline V gives CDR1 WNHNN, CDR2 SYGVQD (reference sequence).

The chain is built from TRBV19 and TRBJ2-4; tentatively, D is TRBD1 (5 bases). The germline CDR1 and CDR2 sequences are LNHDA and SQIVND (reference sequence). The CDR3 sequence is 12 residues long. The V and J ends lost 6 bases and 5 bases respectively, with 8 bases between them. The DNA of the CDR3 is TGTGCCAGTAGGACAGTGGAAAACATTCAGTACTTC. This codes for CASRTVENIQYF.

This chain joins TRBV5-4 and TRBJ2-1; 15 bases fit TRBD2. The germline gives CDR1 SGHNT, CDR2 YYREEE (reference sequence). J lost 8 bases, V lost 3 bases, and 3 bases had no gene match. There are 15 residues in the CDR3. Here the CDR3 reads CASSSGLAGGHEQFF. For the CDR3, the DNA is TGTGCCAGCAGCTCGGGACTAGCGGGAGGCCATGAGCAGTTCTTC.

The rearrangement uses TRBV6-6 and TRBJ2-5, with 7 bases lining up with TRBD1. CDR1 MNHNY and CDR2 SVGAGI come from the germline V gene (reference sequence). V was pared by 5 bases and J by 2 bases, with 5 bases of the junction left unmatched. CDR3 length: 14 amino acids. DNA of the CDR3: TGTGCCAGCAGTACACCGGGACAGCAAGAGACCCAGTACTTC. It yields the protein CASSTPGQQETQYF.

This clone was counted between two and nine times. The chain carries TRBV10-1 and TRBJ2-5; unclear D gene. With the DNA end fitting TRBJ2-7 better, the J assignment may be wrong. This CDR3 is 14 amino acids long. Germline assignment: CDR1 WNHNN and CDR2 SYGVQD (reference sequence). In DNA form, the CDR3 reads TGCGCCAGCAGTGACCTGGCGGAGTCCTACGAGCAGTACTTC. Translated: CASSDLAESYEQYF.

The chain couples TRBV5-6 to TRBJ2-3; D not certain. This CDR3 spans 14 amino acids. The germline V gene encodes CDR1 SGHDT and CDR2 YYEEEE. With 4 bases removed from V and 0 bases from J, the gap between germline ends came to 9 bases. The DNA of the CDR3 is TGTGCCAGCAGCGCCTTCGGTAGCACAGATACGCAGTATTTT. The encoded protein is CASSAFGSTDTQYF.

V and J are TRBV6-5 and TRBJ2-3; 10 bases fit TRBD2. Losses at the gene ends were 3 bases for V and 5 bases for J; bases not matched to a gene: 8. This CDR3 has 16 residues. Per the germline V gene, CDR1 is MNHEY and CDR2 is SVGAGI. The CDR3 coding sequence is TGTGCCAGCAGTTATTGGGTAGCGGGAGGAGTAGATACGCAGTATTTT. Its translation is CASSYWVAGGVDTQYF.

CDR3 region: CASSQVSGTGGNEQFF. Here the CDR3 DNA reads TGTGCCAGCAGCCAAGTATCCGGGACAGGGGGGAATGAGCAGTTCTTC. The chain couples TRBV14 to TRBJ2-1; 11 positions agree with TRBD1. J gave up 7 bases and V 1 base, and 6 bases lay outside the gene matches. The CDR3 is 16 amino acids. Germline CDR1 reads SGHDN; CDR2 reads FVKESK. The full variable domain, rest sourced from reference TRBV14 and TRBJ2-1, is EAGVTQFPSHSVIEKGQTVTLRCDPISGHDNLYWYRRVMGKEIKFLLHFVKESKQDESGMPNNRFLAERTGGTYSTLKVQPAELEDSGVYFCASSQVSGTGGNEQFFGPGTRLTVL.

V is TRBV7-2 and J is TRBJ2-3; 8 nucleotides align to TRBD2. Germline V gives CDR1 SGHTA, CDR2 FQGNSA. Losses at the gene ends were 1 base for V and 0 bases for J; bases not matched to a gene: 3. CDR3 length: 16 amino acids. CDR3 sequence reads: CASSLGAGASTDTQYF. In DNA form, the CDR3 reads TGTGCCAGCAGCTTAGGAGCGGGAGCGAGCACAGATACGCAGTATTTT.

CDR3 in amino acids: CATMDRGTYEQYF. As DNA, the CDR3 is TGTGCCACCATGGACAGGGGAACCTACGAGCAGTACTTC. V gene TRBV10-3 combines with J gene TRBJ2-7; 9 nucleotides match TRBD1. Trimming at V came to 10 bases and at J to 2 bases, leaving 6 bases not matched to a gene. Germline V gives CDR1 ENHRY, CDR2 SYGVKD. The CDR3 loop spans 13 amino acids.

CDR3 amino acids: CASSSAGTSYYEQYF. In nucleotides, the CDR3 is TGTGCCAGCAGCTCAGCCGGGACTAGCTACTACGAGCAGTACTTC. The chain carries TRBV7-2 and TRBJ2-7; 9 bases agree with TRBD2. V gave up 4 bases and J gave up 3 bases; unmatched junction bases: 7. Germline-derived CDR1 and CDR2 are SGHTA and FQGNSA. The CDR3 covers 15 residues. Full variable domain (remainder filled in from reference TRBV7-2 and TRBJ2-7): GAGVSQSPSNKVTEKGKDVELRCDPISGHTALYWYRQSLGQGLEFLIYFQGNSAPDKSGLPSDRFSAERTGGSVSTLTIQRTQQEDSAVYLCASSSAGTSYYEQYFGPGTRLTVT.

J is TRBJ2-2 and V is TRBV5-1, with a possible D match to TRBD2 (5 bases). Germline CDR1 and CDR2: SGHRS and YFSETQ. V was pared by 6 bases and J by 1 base, with 22 bases between. The length of the CDR3 is 18 residues. The CDR3 loop is CASTSSPTASLNTGELFF. The CDR3 nucleotides read TGCGCCAGCACCTCTAGCCCGACGGCCAGTTTGAACACCGGGGAGCTGTTTTTT.

This clone was recorded only once. The gene calls are TRBV2 and TRBJ1-2; TRBD1 matches at 8 bases. Looked up from germline, CDR1 is SNHLY and CDR2 is FYNNEI. The CDR3 runs to 13 residues. V gave up 3 bases and J gave up 12 bases; unmatched junction bases: 9. The CDR3 sequence is CASSDDRGEGNTF. Written as DNA, the CDR3 is TGTGCCAGCAGTGACGACAGGGGAGAGGGTAACACCTTC.

The chain carries TRBV18 and TRBJ1-2; D uncertain. From germline, CDR1 is KGHSH and CDR2 LQKENI. V was trimmed by 3 bases and J by 7 bases, leaving 18 bases between them. The CDR3 extends over 15 amino acids. CDR3 DNA: TGTGCCAGCTCACCTTTATCCAGAGAAGCGAGTGGCTACACCTTC. Translation gives CASSPLSREASGYTF.

The J gene is TRBJ2-3, the V gene TRBV5-6; D unclear. The V end was cut by 2 bases, the J end by 5 bases, with 6 bases between. Germline values: CDR1 SGHDT, CDR2 YYEEEE. The CDR3 spans 12 residues. CDR3: CASSFEVDTQYF. The CDR3 DNA sequence: TGTGCCAGCAGCTTCGAGGTAGATACGCAGTATTTT.

The chain couples TRBV5-8 to TRBJ1-5, with no clear D. With 3 bases removed from V and 0 bases from J, the gap between germline ends came to 7 bases. Per germline, CDR1 SGHTS and CDR2 YDEGEE. The CDR3 totals 14 residues. The CDR3 sequence: CASSSGDSNQPQHF. As DNA, the CDR3 is TGTGCCAGCAGCTCGGGAGATAGCAATCAGCCCCAGCATTTT.

This clone was detected once. This chain uses TRBV7-2 with TRBJ2-2; D ambiguous. Germline CDR1 SGHTA, CDR2 FQGNSA. This CDR3 comprises 17 residues. The V end was cut by 3 bases, the J end by 1 base, with 15 bases between. In DNA, the CDR3 is TGTGCCAGCAGCTTCGAAATTACTGGCGGGAACACCGGGGAGCTGTTTTTT. This sequence encodes CASSFEITGGNTGELFF.

J is TRBJ2-1 and V is TRBV28, with D tentatively TRBD1 (6 bases). V lost 8 bases and J lost 5, with 16 bases in between. The CDR3 is 14 residues long. CDR1 and CDR2 (germline): MDHEN, SYDVKM. The CDR3 nucleotides read TGTGCCAGCTGGTCGTGGGGGCGGGACAATGAGCAGTTCTTC. This gives the protein CASWSWGRDNEQFF.

The chain has TRBV11-3 and TRBJ2-3; D call uncertain. Trimming shortened V by 0 bases and J by 4 bases, and 5 bases separated the two germline ends. Germline V gene data show CDR1 as SGHNT and CDR2 as YENEEA. CDR3 length: 13 residues. The CDR3 is CASSLDQADTQYF. The DNA for the CDR3 is TGTGCCAGCAGCTTAGATCAGGCAGATACGCAGTATTTT.

J is TRBJ1-5 and V is TRBV2; 7 nucleotides match TRBD1. The V gene's germline CDR1 is SNHLY and CDR2 FYNNEI. V dropped 0 bases and J dropped 12; count of bases not matched to a gene: 8. The CDR3 is 14 amino acids. The CDR3 coding sequence is TGTGCCAGCAGTGAAGCGGTGAACCGGGACAGCCAGCATTTT. The encoded protein is CASSEAVNRDSQHF.

This clone was recorded a few times. The chain carries TRBV6-1 and TRBJ1-1, with D unclear. The CDR3 consists of 12 residues. From germline, CDR1 is MNHNS and CDR2 SASEGT. V lost 2 bases and J lost 13, with 14 bases in between. CDR3 nucleotide sequence: TGTGCCAGCAGTGAAAGTATTCGGTTGAGTTTCTTT. Its protein is CASSESIRLSFF.

This chain uses TRBV2 with TRBJ2-1; 7 bases align to TRBD1. Per germline, CDR1 SNHLY and CDR2 FYNNEI. The length of the CDR3 is 17 residues. The V and J ends lost 1 base and 3 bases, in that order; junction bases with no gene match: 9. The CDR3 protein is CASSEGGTELRYNEQFF. The CDR3 coding sequence is TGTGCCAGCAGTGAAGGGGGGACAGAACTACGCTACAATGAGCAGTTCTTC.